The entry that follows covers one T cell receptor (beta chain) sequence. Antigen specificity is unknown. The data are from a study of T-cell memory formation after mild COVID-19. Overall study findings and caveats: Contracting CD4+ clones sat mainly in CM and EM; CD8+ in EMRA. Confirmation of SARS-CoV-2 specificity was lacking for second-wave clones peaking day 37.

The 5'RACE method, run with constant-segment primers, produced TCR alpha and TCR beta cDNA libraries (carrying sample barcodes and UMIs). TCRdb re-derived calls from the 5' RACE reads in MiXCR, one entry per CDR3 protein. The data show roughly 62,000 distinct CDR3 sequences, about a tenth seen once. Germline V gene lookup returns CDR1 SGHTA and CDR2 FQGTGA. V lost 0 bases and J lost 0, with 12 bases in between. CDR3 length equals 17 residues. The sample consisted of PBMCs or a T cell subset sorted from them (not recorded which). The chain is built from TRBV7-3 and TRBJ2-1; D is possibly TRBD1 or TRBD2 (5 bases each). The clonotype was recovered from a man aged 18 to 30 who had mild COVID-19 (a few samples of this study predate the infection). Cell type and time point are not known. CDR3 sequence: CASSLTGTPSSYNEQFF. In DNA form, the CDR3 reads TGTGCCAGCAGCTTAACCGGGACCCCGAGCTCCTACAATGAGCAGTTCTTC.